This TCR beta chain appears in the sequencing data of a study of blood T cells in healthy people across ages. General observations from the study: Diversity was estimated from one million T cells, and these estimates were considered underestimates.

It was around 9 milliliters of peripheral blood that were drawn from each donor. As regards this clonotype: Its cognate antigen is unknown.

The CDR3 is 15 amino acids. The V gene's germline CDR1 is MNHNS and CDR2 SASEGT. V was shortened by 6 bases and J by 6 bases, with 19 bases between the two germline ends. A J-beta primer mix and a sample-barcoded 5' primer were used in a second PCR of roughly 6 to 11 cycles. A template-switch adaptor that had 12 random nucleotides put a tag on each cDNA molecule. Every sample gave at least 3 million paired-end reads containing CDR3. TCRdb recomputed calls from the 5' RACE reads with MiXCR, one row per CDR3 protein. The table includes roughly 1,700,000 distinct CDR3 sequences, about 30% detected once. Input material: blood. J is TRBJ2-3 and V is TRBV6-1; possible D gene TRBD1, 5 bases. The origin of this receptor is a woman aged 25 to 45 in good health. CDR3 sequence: CASRARVGLLDTQYF. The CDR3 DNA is TGTGCCAGCAGAGCCAGGGTAGGATTGCTGGATACGCAGTATTTT.